The present T cell receptor beta chain was sequenced within a study of CD8 T cells in ankylosing spondylitis. Overall study findings and caveats: The authors reported significant enrichment of disease-linked clones in matched ankylosing spondylitis synovial fluid. Disease-linked clones, CD8+, were relatively rare in peripheral blood. Blood from ankylosing spondylitis patients appeared to carry a characteristic roughly eight-variant TCR beta motif.

CDR1 is KGHDR and CDR2 is SFDVKD in the germline V gene. With 4 bases clipped from V and 4 bases from J, the junction kept 7 bases outside the gene matches. This CDR3 is built from 15 residues. This clonotype turned up a few times. Antigen specificity is unknown. TCRdb redid the calling of the 5' RACE reads with MiXCR, one entry per CDR3 protein. The top ten hold about 19% of the sample, which has under 950,000 distinct CDR3 sequences, around 19% seen once. The TCR comes from a male donor with ankylosing spondylitis. This chain uses TRBV24-1 with TRBJ1-1, with 8 bases fitting TRBD1. Sequencing was performed on blood, either unsorted or a sorted T cell fraction (not recorded which). In DNA form, the CDR3 reads TGTGCCACCAGTGACCGGACAGGGTCGGCCACTGAAGCTTTCTTT. Its translation: CATSDRTGSATEAFF.